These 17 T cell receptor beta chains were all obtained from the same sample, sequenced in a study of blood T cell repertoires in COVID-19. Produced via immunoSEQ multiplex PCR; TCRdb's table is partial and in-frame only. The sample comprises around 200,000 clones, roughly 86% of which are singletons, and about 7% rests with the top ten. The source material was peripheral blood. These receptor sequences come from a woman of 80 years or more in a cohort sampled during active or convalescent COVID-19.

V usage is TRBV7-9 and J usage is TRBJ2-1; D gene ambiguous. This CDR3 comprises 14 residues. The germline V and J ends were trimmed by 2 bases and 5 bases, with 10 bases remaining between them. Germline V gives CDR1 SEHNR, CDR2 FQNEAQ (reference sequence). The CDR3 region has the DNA TGTGCCAGCAGCTTACAGTGGGCCGACAATGAGCAGTTCTTC. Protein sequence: CASSLQWADNEQFF.

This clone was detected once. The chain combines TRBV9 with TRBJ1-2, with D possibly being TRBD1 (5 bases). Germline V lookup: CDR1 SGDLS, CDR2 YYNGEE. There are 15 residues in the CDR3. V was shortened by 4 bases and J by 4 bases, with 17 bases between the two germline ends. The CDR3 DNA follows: TGTGCCAGCAGCCCGGGGGGGAACCCCACCTATGGCTACACCTTC. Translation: CASSPGGNPTYGYTF. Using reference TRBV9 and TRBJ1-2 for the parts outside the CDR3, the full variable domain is DSGVTQTPKHLITATGQRVTLRCSPRSGDLSVYWYQQSLDQGLQFLIQYYNGEERAKGNILERFSAQQFPDLHSELNLSSLELGDSALYFCASSPGGNPTYGYTFGSGTRLTVV.

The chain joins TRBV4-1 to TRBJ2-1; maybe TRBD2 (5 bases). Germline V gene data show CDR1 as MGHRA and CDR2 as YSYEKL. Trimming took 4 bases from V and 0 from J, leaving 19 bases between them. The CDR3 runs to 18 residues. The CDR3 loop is CASSPHSSAIPSYNEQFF. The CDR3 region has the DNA TGCGCCAGCAGCCCACATAGTAGCGCGATACCCTCCTACAATGAGCAGTTCTTC.

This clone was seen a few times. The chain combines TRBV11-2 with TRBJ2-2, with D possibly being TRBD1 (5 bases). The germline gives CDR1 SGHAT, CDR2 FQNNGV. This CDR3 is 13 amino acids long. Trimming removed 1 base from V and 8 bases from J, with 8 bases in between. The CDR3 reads CASSLVQAGELFF. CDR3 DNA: TGTGCCAGCAGCTTAGTACAGGCTGGGGAGCTGTTTTTT.

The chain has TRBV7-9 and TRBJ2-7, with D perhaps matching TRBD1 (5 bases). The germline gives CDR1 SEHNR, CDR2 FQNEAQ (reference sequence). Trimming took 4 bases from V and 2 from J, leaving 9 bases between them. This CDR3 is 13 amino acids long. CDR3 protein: CASSSQGAYEQYF. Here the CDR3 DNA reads TGTGCCAGCAGCTCGCAGGGCGCCTACGAGCAGTACTTC.

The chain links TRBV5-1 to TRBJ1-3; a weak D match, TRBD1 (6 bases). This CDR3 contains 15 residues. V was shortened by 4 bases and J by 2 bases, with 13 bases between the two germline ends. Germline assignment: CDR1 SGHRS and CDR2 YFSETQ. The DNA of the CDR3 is TGCGCCAGCAGCCTTCAGGGGAACACTGGAAACACCATATATTTT. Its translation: CASSLQGNTGNTIYF.

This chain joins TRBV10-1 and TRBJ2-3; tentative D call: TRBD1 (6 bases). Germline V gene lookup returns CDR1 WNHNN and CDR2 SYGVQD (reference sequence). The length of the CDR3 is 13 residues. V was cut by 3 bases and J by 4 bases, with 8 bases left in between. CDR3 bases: TGCGCCAGCAGTGAACAGGGAGCAGATACGCAGTATTTT. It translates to CASSEQGADTQYF.

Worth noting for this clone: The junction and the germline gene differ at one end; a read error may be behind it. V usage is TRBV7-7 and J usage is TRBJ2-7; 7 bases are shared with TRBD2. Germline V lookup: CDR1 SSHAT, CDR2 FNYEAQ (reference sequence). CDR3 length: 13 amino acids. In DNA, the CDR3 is TGTGCTAGCAGCCGCCAGGGAGGGTCCGAGCAGTACTTC. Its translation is CASSRQGGSEQYF.

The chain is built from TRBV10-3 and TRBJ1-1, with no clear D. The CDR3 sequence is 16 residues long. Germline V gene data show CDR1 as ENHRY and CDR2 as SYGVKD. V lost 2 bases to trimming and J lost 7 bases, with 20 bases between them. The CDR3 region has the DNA TGTGCCATCAGTGAGAATAAGATTACTGGGCACCTTGAAGCTTTCTTT. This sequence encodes CAISENKITGHLEAFF.

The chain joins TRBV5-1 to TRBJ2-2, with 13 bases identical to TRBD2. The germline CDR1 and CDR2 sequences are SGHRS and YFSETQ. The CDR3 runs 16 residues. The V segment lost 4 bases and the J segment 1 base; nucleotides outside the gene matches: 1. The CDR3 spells CASSRLAGGNTGELFF. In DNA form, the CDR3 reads TGCGCCAGCAGCCGACTAGCGGGGGGGAACACCGGGGAGCTGTTTTTT.

DNA of the CDR3: TGTGCCAGCAGCCTATTAGCGGGGGTGGATACGCAGTATTTT. Its translation: CASSLLAGVDTQYF. V and J are TRBV14 and TRBJ2-3; 9 bases are shared with TRBD2. CDR1 and CDR2 from the germline V gene are SGHDN and FVKESK. This CDR3 has 14 residues. V dropped 4 bases and J dropped 6; count of bases not matched to a gene: 5.

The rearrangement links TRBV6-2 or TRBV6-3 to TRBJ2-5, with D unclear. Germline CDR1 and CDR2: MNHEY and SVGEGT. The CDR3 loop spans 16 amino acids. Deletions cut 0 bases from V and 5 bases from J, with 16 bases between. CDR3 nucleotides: TGTGCCAGCAGTTACTCGAGTCAAGATGCGTTGGAGACCCAGTACTTC. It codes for CASSYSSQDALETQYF.

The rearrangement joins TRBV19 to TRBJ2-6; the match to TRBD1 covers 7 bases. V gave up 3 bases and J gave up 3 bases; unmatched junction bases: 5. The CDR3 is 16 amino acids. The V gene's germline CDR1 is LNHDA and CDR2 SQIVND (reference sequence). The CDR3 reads CASSMRGLRGANVLTF. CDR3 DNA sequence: TGTGCCAGTAGTATGAGGGGGCTGCGTGGGGCCAACGTCCTGACTTTC.

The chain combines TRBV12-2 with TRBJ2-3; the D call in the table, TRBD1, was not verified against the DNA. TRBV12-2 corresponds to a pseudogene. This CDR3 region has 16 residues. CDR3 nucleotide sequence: TGTGCAAGTCGCTTAGCGCCCCGGGACAGTTTTAATACGCAGTATTTT. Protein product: CASRLAPRDSFNTQYF.

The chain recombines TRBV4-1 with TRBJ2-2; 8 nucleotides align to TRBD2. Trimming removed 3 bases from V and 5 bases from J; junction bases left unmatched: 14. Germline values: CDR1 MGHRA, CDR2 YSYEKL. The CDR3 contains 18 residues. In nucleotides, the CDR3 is TGCGCCAGCAGCCACGCCCCTAGAGTCCGGGAGGGAACCGGGGAGCTGTTTTTT. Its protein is CASSHAPRVREGTGELFF.

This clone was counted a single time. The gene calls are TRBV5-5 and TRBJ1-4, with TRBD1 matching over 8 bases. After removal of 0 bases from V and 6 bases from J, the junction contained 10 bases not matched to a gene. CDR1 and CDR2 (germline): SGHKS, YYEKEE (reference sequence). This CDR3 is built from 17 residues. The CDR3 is CASSLGSYRGRDEKLFF. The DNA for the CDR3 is TGTGCCAGCAGCTTGGGGTCCTACAGGGGGAGGGATGAAAAACTGTTTTTT.

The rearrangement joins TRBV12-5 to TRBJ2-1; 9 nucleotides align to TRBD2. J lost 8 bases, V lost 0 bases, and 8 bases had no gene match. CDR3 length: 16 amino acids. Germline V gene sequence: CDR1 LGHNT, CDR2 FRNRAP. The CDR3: CASGLVGGRAAHEQFF. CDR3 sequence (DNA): TGTGCTAGTGGTTTGGTAGGCGGGAGGGCCGCCCATGAGCAGTTCTTC.